These 19 T cell receptor beta chains were all obtained from the same sample, sequenced in a study of molecular identifiers for immune sequencing clone quantification. TCRdb recomputed calls from the PCR reads with MiXCR, one row per CDR3 protein. The sample holds some 65,000 distinct CDR3 sequences; about a fifth are singletons and the top ten take around 1.5%. Sequences were obtained from naive CD8+ T cells from blood, with Jurkat cell RNA spiked in. The subset is: FACS-sorted CD8+CD4-CCR7+CD45RA+ naive T cells. The receptors were gathered from a human donor in good health. Some libraries in this study had Jurkat cell RNA spiked in.

At least ten counts were recorded for this clonotype. V and J are TRBV4-1 and TRBJ2-1; 11 positions agree with TRBD1. This CDR3 region has 18 residues. Looked up from germline, CDR1 is MGHRA and CDR2 is YSYEKL. V was clipped by 0 bases and J by 10 bases; unmatched bases: 14. DNA for the CDR3: TGCGCCAGCAGCCAAGATCTAATTAGGGACAGGGGGTTGCGGGAGCAGTTCTTC. Amino acids: CASSQDLIRDRGLREQFF.

This clonotype was picked up many times. The chain couples TRBV7-6 to TRBJ1-1; D gene ambiguous. Looked up from germline, CDR1 is SGHVS and CDR2 is FNYEAQ. The V end was cut by 1 base, the J end by 0 bases, with 12 bases between. CDR3 size: 16 residues. The CDR3 loop is CASSLEMRGMNTEAFF. The CDR3 DNA reads TGTGCCAGCAGCTTAGAAATGCGGGGTATGAACACTGAAGCTTTCTTT.

This clonotype was counted only a few times. V gene TRBV25-1 combines with J gene TRBJ1-5, with TRBD1 as a possible D gene (5 bases). CDR3 length: 14 residues. Trimming removed 1 base from V and 6 bases from J, with 10 bases in between. Germline V gives CDR1 MGHDK, CDR2 SYGVNS. This CDR3 is CASSEFRDGQPQHF. Here the CDR3 DNA reads TGTGCCAGCAGTGAATTTAGGGACGGTCAGCCCCAGCATTTT.

The chain uses TRBV3-1 and TRBJ2-5; 9 bases agree with TRBD1. Trimming at V came to 4 bases and at J to 0 bases, leaving 6 bases not matched to a gene. Germline V CDR1 and CDR2: LGHDT, YNNKEL (reference sequence). The length of the CDR3 is 16 residues. Written as DNA, the CDR3 is TGTGCCAGCAGCCCGGGACAGGGACTACACCAAGAGACCCAGTACTTC. It is translated as CASSPGQGLHQETQYF.

Of note for this clonotype: With a much larger clone just one base away, this may be a read error. V usage is TRBV6-2 or TRBV6-3 and J usage is TRBJ1-5; D unresolved. The CDR3 has 18 residues. CDR1 and CDR2 (germline): MNHEY, SVGEGT. Here the CDR3 DNA reads TGTACCAGCAGTTACTCGATATTACTGAGGTCGGGCAATCAGCCCCAGCATTTT. This codes for CTSSYSILLRSGNQPQHF.

At least ten counts were recorded for this clonotype. The rearrangement links TRBV27 to TRBJ2-7; 11 bases align to TRBD1. Unmatched junction bases numbered 6, after V lost 2 bases and J lost 3 bases. This CDR3 has 16 amino acids. CDR1 and CDR2 (germline): MNHEY, SMNVEV (reference sequence). Here the CDR3 DNA reads TGTGCCAGCAGTTTAGGCATCGGGACAGGGGGCTACGAGCAGTACTTC. Translating it yields CASSLGIGTGGYEQYF.

This clonotype was seen only a few times. The chain has TRBV7-3 and TRBJ2-1; tentatively, D is TRBD1 or TRBD2 (5 bases each). The CDR3 is 13 residues long. CDR1 SGHTA and CDR2 FQGTGA come from the germline V gene. V dropped 6 bases and J dropped 8 bases, with 14 bases sitting between them. CDR3: CASSWGEGDEQFF. In DNA, the CDR3 is TGTGCCAGCAGTTGGGGCGAGGGCGATGAGCAGTTCTTC.

About this clonotype: With a much larger clone just one base away, this may be a read error. The J gene is TRBJ2-2, the V gene TRBV7-6; 7 bases line up with TRBD1. V was clipped by 3 bases and J by 6 bases; unmatched bases: 7. The germline V gene encodes CDR1 SGHVS and CDR2 FNYEAQ. The CDR3 length is 15 residues. The CDR3 reads CASSFRGPDAGELFF. In nucleotides, the CDR3 is TGTGCCAGCAGCTTTAGGGGGCCGGACGCCGGGGAGCTGTTTTTT.

Remarks on this clonotype: A read error is possible here, since a much larger clone lies one base away. The chain joins TRBV7-6 to TRBJ1-5; no firm D call. The CDR3 sequence is 15 residues long. V gave up 2 bases and J gave up 1 base, with 9 bases separating them. CDR1 and CDR2 (germline): SGHVS, FNYEAQ. CDR3 sequence: CASSLTAGSNQPQHF. The CDR3 bases are TGTGCCAGCAGCTTAACTGCGGGGAGCAATCAGCCCCAGCATTTT.

This clonotype was counted between two and nine times. The gene calls are TRBV6-5 and TRBJ2-7, with 10 bases fitting TRBD2. Germline V lookup: CDR1 MNHEY, CDR2 SVGAGI. Trimming at V came to 2 bases and at J to 2 bases, leaving 6 bases not matched to a gene. CDR3 length: 16 residues. The CDR3 DNA follows: TGTGCCAGCAGTTACGGGGCTAGCGGGGGTACCTACGAGCAGTACTTC. Translated, it gives CASSYGASGGTYEQYF.

V gene TRBV10-2 combines with J gene TRBJ2-1; TRBD2 agrees at 9 bases. From germline, CDR1 is WSHSY and CDR2 SAAADI. J lost 4 bases, V lost 2 bases, and 6 bases had no gene match. The CDR3 has 16 residues. CDR3 sequence (DNA): TGCGCCAGCAGTGAGGTGGCTAGCGGGGTTTACAATGAGCAGTTCTTC. Protein sequence: CASSEVASGVYNEQFF.

This clonotype was picked up many times. V is TRBV11-1 and J is TRBJ2-3; perhaps D is TRBD1 or TRBD2 (5 bases each). V was pared by 1 base and J by 0 bases, with 5 bases between. The CDR3 covers 14 residues. Germline CDR1 reads SGHAT; CDR2 reads FQDESV (reference sequence). CDR3 loop: CASSLGGSTDTQYF. In nucleotides, the CDR3 is TGTGCCAGCAGCTTAGGGGGGAGCACAGATACGCAGTATTTT.

This clonotype was observed at least ten times. This chain links TRBV27 with TRBJ2-7; D is perhaps TRBD1 (8 bases). Trimming pared 6 bases from V and 7 bases from J, leaving 13 bases between. The CDR3 spans 12 residues. In germline, CDR1 is MNHEY, CDR2 SMNVEV (reference sequence). CDR3 coding DNA: TGTGCCAGCAGCCTACAGGGGGGGGAGCAGTACTTC. It codes for CASSLQGGEQYF.

This clonotype was picked up many times. This chain links TRBV7-9 with TRBJ1-1, with no clear D. Germline lookup yields CDR1 SEHNR and CDR2 FQNEAQ (reference sequence). The ends were cut back, 1 base at V and 1 base at J, with 13 bases in the middle. This CDR3 spans 16 amino acids. The CDR3 protein is CASSLDPSKPNTEAFF. Here the CDR3 DNA reads TGTGCCAGCAGCTTAGATCCGTCCAAACCGAACACTGAAGCTTTCTTT.

In its sample, this clonotype was seen a few times. In nucleotides, the CDR3 is TGCAGTGCTAGAGATTTCAGGAACACCATATATTTT. Protein: CSARDFRNTIYF. The chain employs TRBV20-1 and TRBJ1-3; D not resolved. The CDR3 covers 12 residues. V lost 0 bases to trimming and J lost 7 bases, with 7 bases between them. The germline V gene encodes CDR1 DFQATT and CDR2 SNEGSKA (reference sequence).

This clonotype was seen repeatedly, ten times or more. V and J are TRBV4-1 and TRBJ2-3; 11 nucleotides match TRBD2. With 4 bases clipped from V and 3 bases from J, the junction kept 6 bases outside the gene matches. The CDR3 is made up of 16 amino acids. Germline CDR1 reads MGHRA; CDR2 reads YSYEKL. CDR3 sequence reads: CASSLPSSGRTDTQYF. CDR3 nucleotide sequence: TGCGCCAGCAGCCTGCCGTCTAGCGGGAGGACAGATACGCAGTATTTT.

This clonotype was seen a handful of times. A read error is possible here, since a much larger clone lies one base away. The V and J genes are TRBV18 and TRBJ2-7, with D possibly being TRBD1 or TRBD2 (5 bases each). CDR1 is KGHSH, CDR2 LQKENI, per germline. This CDR3 is 14 amino acids long. CDR3 bases: TGTGTCAGCTCACCCACGAGGGGACCCAACGAGCAGTACTTC. Protein: CVSSPTRGPNEQYF.

This clonotype was seen repeatedly, ten times or more. V usage is TRBV12-3 or TRBV12-4 and J usage is TRBJ2-3; no firm D call. This CDR3 has 16 residues. Trimming pared 0 bases from V and 2 bases from J, leaving 12 bases between. Here the CDR3 DNA reads TGTGCCAGCAGTTTAGCACGCGGATATGACACAGATACGCAGTATTTT. It specifies CASSLARGYDTDTQYF.

As for this clonotype: Possible read error: a much larger clone is one base away. The chain recombines TRBV4-3 with TRBJ1-1, with a tentative D call TRBD1 (6 bases). CDR3 size: 14 residues. Germline V gene sequence: CDR1 LGHNA, CDR2 YSLEER. CDR3 sequence (DNA): TGCGCCAGCAGCCAGACAGGAAAGGAGGCTGAAGCTCTCTTT. Protein product: CASSQTGKEAEALF.